This T cell receptor (beta chain) comes out of a study of T-cell memory formation after mild COVID-19. Study-wide context: TCR clusters were largely donor specific. Notes on the study in general: Clones which contracted sat mainly in CM and EM if CD4+, and in EMRA if CD8+. Certain responding clones were present in pre-infection memory, suggesting participation of cross-reactive memory.

TCRdb reprocessed the 5' RACE reads with MiXCR, giving one entry per CDR3 protein. The repertoire includes 180,000 or so distinct CDR3 sequences, 11% of them detected once, and approximately 3.8% sits in the top ten. V was pared by 5 bases and J by 10 bases, with 18 bases between. CDR3 length equals 14 residues. Germline lookup yields CDR1 SEHNR and CDR2 FQNEAQ (reference sequence). This clonotype was seen ten or more times. Antigen specificity is unknown. J is TRBJ2-1 and V is TRBV7-9, with D perhaps matching TRBD1 (6 bases). Sequenced material: PBMCs or a T cell subset sorted from them (not recorded which). The sequence was collected from a man aged 18 to 30 who had mild COVID-19 (a few samples of this study predate the infection). Cell type and time point are not known. The CDR3 sequence is CASSPSKGVGEQFF. As DNA, the CDR3 is TGTGCCAGCAGCCCAAGCAAGGGGGTTGGCGAGCAGTTCTTC.